This entry lists 10 T cell receptor beta chains sequenced from one sample in a study of OX40 agonist ivuxolimab in advanced cancers. The table came from immunoSEQ multiplex PCR; TCRdb's copy has only in-frame clones and leaves some out. The sample records roughly 32,000 clones, roughly 85% being singletons. Source: CD4+ or CD8+ T cells sorted from blood, taken in a trial of the OX40 agonist ivuxolimab. The receptor source for this set is an adult with an advanced solid tumor such as melanoma, head and neck, liver or kidney cancer.

The chain couples TRBV30 to TRBJ1-6; D ambiguous. V lost 0 bases and J 0 bases, leaving 6 bases between the germline ends. Germline-derived CDR1 and CDR2 are GTSNPN and SVGIG (reference sequence). The CDR3 covers 15 residues. This CDR3 reads CAWSVIRSYNSPLHF. The CDR3 DNA is TGTGCCTGGAGTGTAATCCGCTCCTATAATTCACCCCTCCACTTT. Filled out from reference TRBV30 and TRBJ1-6, the complete variable domain reads SQTIHQWPATLVQPVGSPLSLECTVEGTSNPNLYWYRQAAGRGLQLLFYSVGIGQISSEVPQNLSASRPQDRQFILSSKKLLLSDSGFYLCAWSVIRSYNSPLHFGNGTRLTVT.

The genes are TRBV30 and TRBJ2-7; D is unresolved. Germline V CDR1 and CDR2: GTSNPN, SVGIG (reference sequence). This CDR3 has 12 residues. The V and J ends lost 4 bases and 4 bases respectively, with 11 bases between them. CDR3 amino acids: CAWKRAEYEQYF. The CDR3, as DNA: TGTGCCTGGAAACGTGCAGAATACGAGCAGTACTTC.

This sequence joins TRBV5-1 and TRBJ2-5, with D perhaps being TRBD1 or TRBD2 (7 bases each). CDR3 length: 17 amino acids. From germline, CDR1 is SGHRS and CDR2 YFSETQ. Trimming stripped 1 base from V and 2 bases from J, with 18 bases between. CDR3 amino acids: CASSLSTSRGVQETQYF. The DNA of the CDR3 is TGCGCCAGCAGCTTGTCGACTAGCAGGGGGGTACAAGAGACCCAGTACTTC.

This chain uses TRBV14 with TRBJ2-1; D uncertain. This CDR3 comprises 11 residues. V shed 4 bases and J shed 9 bases, with 7 bases lying between them. CDR1 is SGHDN, CDR2 FVKESK, per germline. The DNA of the CDR3 is TGTGCCAGCAGCCTACTTGGTGAGCAGTTCTTC. Translation: CASSLLGEQFF.

This CDR3 is CASSPQATTDTQYF. For the CDR3, the DNA is TGTGCCAGCAGCCCCCAGGCTACCACAGATACGCAGTATTTT. The chain has TRBV7-9 and TRBJ2-3, with unresolved D. V dropped 5 bases and J dropped 2 bases, with 11 bases sitting between them. CDR3 length: 14 amino acids. Germline assignment: CDR1 SEHNR and CDR2 FQNEAQ (reference sequence).

The chain recombines TRBV4-3 with TRBJ2-5, with 7 bases aligning to TRBD2. CDR1 and CDR2 from the germline V gene are LGHNA and YSLEER. CDR3 length equals 13 residues. The trim removed 1 base at V and 4 bases at J, leaving 0 bases unmatched. The CDR3 DNA follows: TGCGCCAGCAGCCAAGGGACTAGAGAGACCCAGTACTTC. Protein product: CASSQGTRETQYF.

The CDR3 loop reads CASNSPQRGMNEQYF. CDR3 coding DNA: TGTGCCAGCAATTCCCCCCAGAGAGGGATGAACGAGCAGTACTTC. The gene calls are TRBV7-9 and TRBJ2-7, with a tentative D call TRBD2 (5 bases). CDR3 length equals 15 residues. Trimming stripped 7 bases from V and 5 bases from J, with 21 bases between. From germline, CDR1 is SEHNR and CDR2 FQNEAQ (reference sequence).

The V gene is TRBV5-1, the J gene TRBJ2-7; a possible D gene is TRBD2 (6 bases). The V end lost 1 base, the J end lost 9 bases, and 11 bases lay between the germline ends. Germline V gene sequence: CDR1 SGHRS, CDR2 YFSETQ. This CDR3 spans 12 amino acids. The CDR3 loop reads CASSLSGSVQYF. The CDR3, as DNA: TGCGCCAGCAGCTTGTCCGGGAGTGTGCAGTACTTC.

The chain couples TRBV2 to TRBJ2-5; D ambiguous. V was trimmed by 8 bases and J by 3 bases, leaving 7 bases between them. The CDR3 totals 11 residues. The germline CDR1 and CDR2 sequences are SNHLY and FYNNEI. CDR3 sequence: CASAIKETQYF. The CDR3 DNA reads as TGTGCCAGCGCTATTAAAGAGACCCAGTACTTC.

Comment on this clone: A junction boundary mismatches the germline segment, possibly from a read error. The chain uses TRBV6-1 and TRBJ2-2; the D gene could be TRBD1 or TRBD2 (6 bases each). Germline V CDR1 and CDR2: MNHNS, SASEGT. This CDR3 region has 15 residues. The CDR3 region is CASSARGPSTRELFF. CDR3 nucleotide sequence: TGTGCCAGCAGCGCTCGGGGGCCGAGCACCAGGGAGCTGTTTTTT.